Listed here are 6 T cell receptor beta chains from one sample, sequenced in a study of CDR3 diversity in severe acne. TCRdb independently ran MiXCR on the PCR reads; one entry per CDR3 protein. Of under 100,000 distinct CDR3 sequences listed, 45% to 55% were seen once; the top ten hold about 9.4%. Input material: blood. Source of these receptors: a male donor in good health, serving as a control.

As for this clonotype: A read error may produce the germline difference seen at one junction end. This chain uses TRBV7-9 with TRBJ2-7; a possible D gene is TRBD1 (5 bases). Germline CDR1 reads SEHNR; CDR2 reads FQNEAQ (reference sequence). This CDR3 comprises 10 residues. CDR3: CASSRTLPFF. DNA for the CDR3: TGTGCCAGCAGCAGGACACTACCCTTCTTC.

This clonotype was detected a few times. The V and J genes are TRBV19 and TRBJ1-2, with D unclear. Germline V lookup: CDR1 LNHDA, CDR2 SQIVND (reference sequence). Trimming cost V 7 bases and J 0 bases, with 12 bases left between them. CDR3 size: 14 residues. CDR3 in amino acids: CASTIWESNYGYTF. The CDR3 nucleotides read TGTGCCAGTACCATCTGGGAGTCTAACTATGGCTACACCTTC.

This clonotype was counted a few times. The rearrangement links TRBV7-2 to TRBJ2-2; D possibly corresponds to TRBD2 (7 bases). This CDR3 has 16 amino acids. V was pared by 5 bases and J by 5 bases, with 18 bases between. CDR1 and CDR2 (germline): SGHTA, FQGNSA. The CDR3 sequence: CASSPGGRSNTGELFF. The CDR3 bases are TGTGCCAGCAGCCCCGGGGGGCGCTCCAATACCGGGGAGCTGTTTTTT.

This chain links TRBV5-5 with TRBJ1-4; tentative D call: TRBD1 (6 bases). Germline CDR1 reads SGHKS; CDR2 reads YYEKEE (reference sequence). V lost 4 bases to trimming and J lost 3 bases, with 13 bases between them. The CDR3 extends over 15 amino acids. The CDR3 reads CASSVLTGPNEKLFF. CDR3 sequence (DNA): TGTGCCAGCAGCGTTCTGACAGGACCTAATGAAAAACTGTTTTTT.

Ten or more counts support this clonotype. The gene calls are TRBV19 and TRBJ2-6; D is unresolved. CDR1 and CDR2 (germline): LNHDA, SQIVND (reference sequence). The V end was cut by 4 bases, the J end by 2 bases, with 6 bases between. The CDR3 is made up of 14 amino acids. The CDR3 reads CASSNGPGANVLTF. The CDR3 DNA is TGTGCCAGTAGTAATGGGCCTGGGGCCAACGTCCTGACTTTC. Full variable domain (outside the CDR3, taken from reference TRBV19 and TRBJ2-6): DGGITQSPKYLFRKEGQNVTLSCEQNLNHDAMYWYRQDPGQGLRLIYYSQIVNDFQKGDIAEGYSVSREKKESFPLTVTSAQKNPTAFYLCASSNGPGANVLTFGAGSRLTVL.

The rearrangement links TRBV11-3 to TRBJ2-2; no reliable D call. The CDR3 runs 11 residues. Germline CDR1 is SGHNT and CDR2 is YENEEA. The germline V and J ends were trimmed by 6 bases and 5 bases, with 4 bases remaining between them. This CDR3 is CASRYTGELFF. CDR3 in DNA: TGTGCCAGCAGATATACCGGGGAGCTGTTTTTT.